This T cell receptor beta chain was sequenced in a study of monozygotic twins with inflammatory bowel disease. Germline CDR1 reads SGHTA; CDR2 reads FQGTGA. The CDR3 contains 13 residues. TCRdb re-called the 5' RACE reads and catalogs CDR3 proteins one per entry, DNA excluded. This specimen shows about 160,000 distinct CDR3 sequences; the ten leading clones hold 2% to 3%. The receptor comes from a human donor with ulcerative colitis or Crohn's disease, or a healthy co-twin of an affected twin (not recorded which). The sample comprised blood. The chain has TRBV7-3 and TRBJ1-1; without DNA, the TCRdb call of TRBD1 cannot be checked. CDR3 sequence: CASSRQGGTEAFF.